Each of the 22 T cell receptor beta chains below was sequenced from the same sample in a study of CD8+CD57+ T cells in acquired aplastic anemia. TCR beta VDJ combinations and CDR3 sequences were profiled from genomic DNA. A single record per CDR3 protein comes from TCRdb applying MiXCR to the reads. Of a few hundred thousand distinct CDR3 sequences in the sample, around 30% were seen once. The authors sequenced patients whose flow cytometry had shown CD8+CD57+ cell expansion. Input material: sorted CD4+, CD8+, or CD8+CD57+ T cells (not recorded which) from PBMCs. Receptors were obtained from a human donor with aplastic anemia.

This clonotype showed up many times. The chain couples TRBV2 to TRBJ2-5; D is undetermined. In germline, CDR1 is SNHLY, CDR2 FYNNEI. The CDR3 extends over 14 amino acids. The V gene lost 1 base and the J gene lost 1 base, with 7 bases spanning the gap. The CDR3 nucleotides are TGTGCCAGCAGTGAAGGTAGACTCCAAGAGACCCAGTACTTC. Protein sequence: CASSEGRLQETQYF.

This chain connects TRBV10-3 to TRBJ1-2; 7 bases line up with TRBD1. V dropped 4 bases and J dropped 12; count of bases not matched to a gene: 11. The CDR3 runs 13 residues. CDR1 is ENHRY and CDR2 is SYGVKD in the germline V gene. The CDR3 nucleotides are TGTGCCATCAGTGCCCCCGACAGGGAAGGAAACACCTTC. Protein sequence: CAISAPDREGNTF.

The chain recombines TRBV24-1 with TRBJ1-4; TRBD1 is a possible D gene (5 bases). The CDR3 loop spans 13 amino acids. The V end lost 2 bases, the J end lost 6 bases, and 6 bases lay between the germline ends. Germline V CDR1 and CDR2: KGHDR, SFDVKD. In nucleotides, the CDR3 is TGTGCCACCAGTGATTGGGGGGATGAAAAACTGTTTTTT. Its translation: CATSDWGDEKLFF.

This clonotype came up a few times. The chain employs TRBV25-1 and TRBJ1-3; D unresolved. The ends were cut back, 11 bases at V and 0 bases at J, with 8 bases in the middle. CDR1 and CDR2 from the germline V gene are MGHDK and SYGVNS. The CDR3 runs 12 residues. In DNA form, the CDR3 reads TGTGCCTGGGCGGTCTCTGGAAACACCATATATTTT. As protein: CAWAVSGNTIYF.

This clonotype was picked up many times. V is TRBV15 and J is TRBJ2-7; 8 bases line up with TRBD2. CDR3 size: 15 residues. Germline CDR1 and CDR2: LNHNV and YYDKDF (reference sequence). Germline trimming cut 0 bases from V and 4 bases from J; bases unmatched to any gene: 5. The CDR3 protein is CATSREGGTRYEQYF. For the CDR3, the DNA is TGTGCCACCAGCAGAGAGGGGGGGACTAGATACGAGCAGTACTTC.

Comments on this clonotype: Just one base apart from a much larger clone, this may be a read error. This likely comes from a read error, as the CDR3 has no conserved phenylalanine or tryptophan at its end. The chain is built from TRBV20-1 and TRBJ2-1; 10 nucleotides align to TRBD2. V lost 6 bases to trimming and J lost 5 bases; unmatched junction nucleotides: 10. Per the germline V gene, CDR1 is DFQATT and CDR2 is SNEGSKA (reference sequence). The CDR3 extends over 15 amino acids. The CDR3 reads CSASTWTSGDNEQFL. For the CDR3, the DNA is TGCAGTGCCTCGACATGGACTAGCGGAGACAATGAGCAGTTCCTC.

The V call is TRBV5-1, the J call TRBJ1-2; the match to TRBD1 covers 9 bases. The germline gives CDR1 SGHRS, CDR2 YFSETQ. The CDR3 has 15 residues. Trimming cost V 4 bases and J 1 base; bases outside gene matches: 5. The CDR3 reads CASSSGTGINYGYTF. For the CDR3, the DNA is TGCGCCAGCAGCAGCGGGACAGGGATTAACTATGGCTACACCTTC.

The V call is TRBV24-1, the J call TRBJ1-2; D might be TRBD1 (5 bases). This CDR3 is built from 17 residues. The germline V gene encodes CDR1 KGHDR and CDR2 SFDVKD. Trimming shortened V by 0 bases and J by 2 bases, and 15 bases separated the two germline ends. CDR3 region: CATSDLVPGLSNYGYTF. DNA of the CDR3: TGTGCCACCAGTGATTTGGTCCCGGGACTGTCCAACTATGGCTACACCTTC.

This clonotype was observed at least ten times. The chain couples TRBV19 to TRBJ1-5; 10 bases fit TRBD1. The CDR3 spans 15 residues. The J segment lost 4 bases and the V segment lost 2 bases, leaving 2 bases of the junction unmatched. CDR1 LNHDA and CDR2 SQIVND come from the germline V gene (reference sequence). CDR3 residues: CASSIKGQGNQPQHF. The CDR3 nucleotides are TGTGCCAGTAGTATAAAGGGACAGGGGAATCAGCCCCAGCATTTT.

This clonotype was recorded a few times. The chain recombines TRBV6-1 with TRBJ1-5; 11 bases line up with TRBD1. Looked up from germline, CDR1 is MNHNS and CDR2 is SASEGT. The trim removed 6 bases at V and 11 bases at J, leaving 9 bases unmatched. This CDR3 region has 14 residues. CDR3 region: CASRRTGGGEAQHF. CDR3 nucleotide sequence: TGTGCCAGCAGGAGGACAGGGGGCGGTGAGGCCCAGCATTTT.

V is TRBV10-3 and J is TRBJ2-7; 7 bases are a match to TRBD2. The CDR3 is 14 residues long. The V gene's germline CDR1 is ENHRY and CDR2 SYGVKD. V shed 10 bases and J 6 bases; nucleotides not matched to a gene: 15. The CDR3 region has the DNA TGTGCCAGCGGCCTCCTCTACGGCGGGGGCGAGCAGTACTTC. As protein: CASGLLYGGGEQYF.

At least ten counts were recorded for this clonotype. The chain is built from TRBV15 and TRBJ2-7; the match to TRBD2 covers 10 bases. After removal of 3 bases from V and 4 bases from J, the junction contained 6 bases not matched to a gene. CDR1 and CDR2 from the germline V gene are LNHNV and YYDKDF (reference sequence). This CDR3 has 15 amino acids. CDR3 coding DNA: TGTGCCACCAGCAGGGGAGCGGGAGGGGGGTACGAGCAGTACTTC. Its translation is CATSRGAGGGYEQYF.

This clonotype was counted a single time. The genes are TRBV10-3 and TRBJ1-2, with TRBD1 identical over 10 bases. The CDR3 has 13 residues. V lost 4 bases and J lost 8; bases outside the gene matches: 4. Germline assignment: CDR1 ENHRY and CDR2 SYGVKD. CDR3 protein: CAISAGTGEGYTF. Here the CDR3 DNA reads TGTGCCATCAGTGCGGGGACAGGGGAAGGCTACACCTTC.

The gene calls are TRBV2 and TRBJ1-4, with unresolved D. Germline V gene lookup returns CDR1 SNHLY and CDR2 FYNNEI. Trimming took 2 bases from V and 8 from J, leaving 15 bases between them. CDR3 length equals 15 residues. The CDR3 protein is CASSEWIGSGEKLFF. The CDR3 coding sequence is TGTGCCAGCAGTGAATGGATAGGGTCGGGAGAAAAACTGTTTTTT.

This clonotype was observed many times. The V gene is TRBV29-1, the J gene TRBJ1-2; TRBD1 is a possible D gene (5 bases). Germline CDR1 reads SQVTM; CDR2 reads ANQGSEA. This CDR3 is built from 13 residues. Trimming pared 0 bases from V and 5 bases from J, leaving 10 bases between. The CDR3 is CSVEEREGYGYTF. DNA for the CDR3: TGCAGCGTTGAAGAAAGGGAGGGGTATGGCTACACCTTC.

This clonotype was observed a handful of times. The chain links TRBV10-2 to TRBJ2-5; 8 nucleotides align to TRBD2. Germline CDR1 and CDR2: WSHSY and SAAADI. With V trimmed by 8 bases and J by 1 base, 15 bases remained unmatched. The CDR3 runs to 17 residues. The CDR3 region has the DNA TGCGCCAGCGACCCGGGAGGGTTAGCGGGTCCCCAAGAGACCCAGTACTTC. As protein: CASDPGGLAGPQETQYF.

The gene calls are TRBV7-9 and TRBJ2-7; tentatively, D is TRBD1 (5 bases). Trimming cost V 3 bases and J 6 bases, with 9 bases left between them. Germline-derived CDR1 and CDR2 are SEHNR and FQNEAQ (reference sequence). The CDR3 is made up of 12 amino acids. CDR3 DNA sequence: TGTGCCAGCAGCTTCAGGGTCATCGAGCAGTACTTC. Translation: CASSFRVIEQYF.

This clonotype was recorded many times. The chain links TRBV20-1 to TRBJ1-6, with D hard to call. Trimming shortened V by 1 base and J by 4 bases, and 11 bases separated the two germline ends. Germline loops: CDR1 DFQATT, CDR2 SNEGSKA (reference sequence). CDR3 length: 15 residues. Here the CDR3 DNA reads TGCAGTGCTAGAGGACGAACCGGTTATAATTCACCCCTCCACTTT. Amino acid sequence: CSARGRTGYNSPLHF.

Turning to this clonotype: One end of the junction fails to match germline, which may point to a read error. The CDR3 DNA sequence: TGTGCCGGCAGCCCAGGGACTTTTCCCTACGAGCAGTACTTC. Its protein product is CAGSPGTFPYEQYF. The V gene is TRBV2, the J gene TRBJ2-7, with D tentatively TRBD2 (6 bases). Per the germline V gene, CDR1 is SNHLY and CDR2 is FYNNEI. The CDR3 has 14 amino acids.

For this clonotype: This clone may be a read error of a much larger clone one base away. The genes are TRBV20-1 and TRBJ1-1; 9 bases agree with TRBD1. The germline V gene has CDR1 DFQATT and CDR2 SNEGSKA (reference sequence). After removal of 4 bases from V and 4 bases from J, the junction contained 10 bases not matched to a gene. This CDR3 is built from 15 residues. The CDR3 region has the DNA TGCAGTGCTACGGGACAGGGCGTCATGAGCACTGAAGCTTTCTTT. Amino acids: CSATGQGVMSTEAFF.

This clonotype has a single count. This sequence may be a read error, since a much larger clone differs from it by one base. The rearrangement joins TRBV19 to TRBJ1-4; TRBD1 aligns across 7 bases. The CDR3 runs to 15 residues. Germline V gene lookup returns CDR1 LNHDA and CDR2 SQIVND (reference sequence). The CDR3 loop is CAGSRQGGSREKLFF. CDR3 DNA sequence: TGTGCCGGTAGCCGACAGGGTGGATCTCGGGAAAAACTGTTTTTT.

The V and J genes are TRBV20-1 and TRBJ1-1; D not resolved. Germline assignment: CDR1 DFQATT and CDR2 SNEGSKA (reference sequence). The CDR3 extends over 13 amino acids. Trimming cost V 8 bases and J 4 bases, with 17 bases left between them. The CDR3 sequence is CSFKRSGSTEAFF. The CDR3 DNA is TGCAGTTTTAAACGTTCGGGGTCCACTGAAGCTTTCTTT.